These 25 T cell receptor beta chains originate from one sample sequenced in a study of T cell responses to AZD1222 COVID-19 vaccine. This table comes from immunoSEQ multiplex PCR, and its TCRdb copy is limited to in-frame clones, with some not included. Among about 100,000 clones listed, around 87% were seen once. The sample here was peripheral blood, taken on day 0 of AZD1222 vaccination. These receptors came from an adult in good health.

This sequence joins TRBV30 and TRBJ1-1, with D unresolved. CDR3 length: 14 residues. V lost 3 bases, J lost 0 bases, and 11 bases lay in between. Germline CDR1 and CDR2: GTSNPN and SVGIG (reference sequence). The CDR3 DNA follows: TGTGCCTGGAGAGGAGGGAAGGTGAACACTGAAGCTTTCTTT. It specifies CAWRGGKVNTEAFF.

CDR3 nucleotides: TGCGCCAGCAGCCCGCAACGTTCTGGGACCCAGTACTTC. This translates into CASSPQRSGTQYF. This chain links TRBV4-1 with TRBJ2-5; D call uncertain. Trimming removed 4 bases from V and 7 bases from J, with 13 bases in between. The CDR3 extends over 13 amino acids. Germline CDR1 is MGHRA and CDR2 is YSYEKL.

V gene TRBV28 combines with J gene TRBJ1-5, with TRBD1 matching 10 bases. Germline CDR1 and CDR2: MDHEN and SYDVKM. The ends lost 10 bases at V and 7 bases at J; junction bases unmatched: 4. This CDR3 region has 12 residues. This CDR3 is CATDRGQQPQHF. CDR3 coding DNA: TGTGCCACCGACAGGGGGCAACAGCCCCAGCATTTT.

The chain recombines TRBV6-5 with TRBJ1-3; 10 bases agree with TRBD1. This CDR3 contains 15 residues. V gave up 7 bases and J gave up 0 bases; unmatched junction bases: 3. The V gene's germline CDR1 is MNHEY and CDR2 SVGAGI. The CDR3 DNA follows: TGTGCCAGCATACGGGACAGGGGCTCTGGAAACACCATATATTTT. Encoded protein: CASIRDRGSGNTIYF.

This chain joins TRBV29-1 and TRBJ2-3; possible D gene TRBD1, 7 bases. With 5 bases removed from V and 6 bases from J, the gap between germline ends came to 18 bases. The CDR3 has 14 residues. Germline CDR1 reads SQVTM; CDR2 reads ANQGSEA. This chain's CDR3 is CSVPQGGSGDTQYF. The DNA of the CDR3 is TGCAGCGTTCCTCAGGGGGGCTCGGGGGATACGCAGTATTTT.

Comment on this clone: Sequence at one end of the junction differs from germline and may be a read error. Other DNA sequences from this sample encode an identical CDR3 as well. This chain connects TRBV19 to TRBJ2-7, with D perhaps TRBD2 (6 bases). The germline V gene encodes CDR1 LNHDA and CDR2 SQIVND (reference sequence). The CDR3 extends over 15 amino acids. CDR3 loop: CASSIVGGARYEQYF. CDR3 bases: TGTGCCAGTAGTATAGTCGGGGGAGCACGCTACGAGCAGTATTTC.

The CDR3 DNA follows: TGTGCCAGCAGCTTAATTCACAATCAGCCCCAGCATTTT. Translation: CASSLIHNQPQHF. The chain links TRBV11-2 to TRBJ1-5, with unresolved D. The V end was cut by 2 bases, the J end by 3 bases, with 5 bases between. Germline assignment: CDR1 SGHAT and CDR2 FQNNGV. The CDR3 length is 13 residues.

The DNA for the CDR3 is TGTGCCAGCAGTTACCAGGATGAGACCCAGTACTTC. It translates to CASSYQDETQYF. The chain combines TRBV6-2 or TRBV6-3 with TRBJ2-5, with D hard to call. The length of the CDR3 is 12 residues. Between the trimmed V and J ends, which lost 2 bases and 5 bases, there was a span of 6 bases. CDR1 is MNHEY, CDR2 SVGEGT, per germline.

The chain employs TRBV19 and TRBJ2-4, with a weak D call TRBD1 (6 bases). CDR1 LNHDA and CDR2 SQIVND come from the germline V gene (reference sequence). The CDR3 is 15 residues long. Trimming removed 1 base at V and 7 bases at J, with 14 bases between. In DNA, the CDR3 is TGTGCCAGTAGTATAGGGCCAGGGGCACTGAACATTCAGTACTTC. Amino acid sequence: CASSIGPGALNIQYF.

The chain carries TRBV12-3 or TRBV12-4 and TRBJ1-1; D uncertain. The germline V and J ends were trimmed by 4 bases and 0 bases, with 6 bases remaining between them. The CDR3 sequence is 13 residues long. The CDR3 DNA sequence: TGTGCCAGCAGTTCCCCGGTGAACACTGAAGCTTTCTTT. It yields the protein CASSSPVNTEAFF.

This chain joins TRBV28 and TRBJ1-5; TRBD1 might be the D (5 bases). The CDR3 is 15 amino acids. Per the germline V gene, CDR1 is MDHEN and CDR2 is SYDVKM. The V end lost 4 bases, the J end lost 2 bases, and 12 bases lay between the germline ends. The CDR3 coding sequence is TGTGCCAGCAGTTCTTGGGGGGAGGGCAATCAGCCCCAGCATTTT. It specifies CASSSWGEGNQPQHF.

This clone was detected only once. This rearrangement joins TRBV12-3 or TRBV12-4 to TRBJ2-1; unclear D gene. V was trimmed by 7 bases and J by 4 bases, leaving 11 bases between them. The length of the CDR3 is 13 residues. This CDR3 reads CASTLTGYNEQFF. As DNA, the CDR3 is TGTGCCAGCACCCTGACGGGTTACAATGAGCAGTTCTTC.

The chain links TRBV6-5 to TRBJ1-1, with 7 bases aligning to TRBD1. CDR1 and CDR2 from the germline V gene are MNHEY and SVGAGI. The CDR3 extends over 13 amino acids. With V trimmed by 7 bases and J by 5 bases, 7 bases remained unmatched. The CDR3 is CASNRGRDTEAFF. The CDR3 DNA follows: TGTGCCAGCAACAGGGGCAGGGATACTGAAGCTTTCTTT.

This clone was counted once. The chain has TRBV28 and TRBJ2-5, with D possibly matching TRBD1 (6 bases). The CDR3 length is 14 residues. V gave up 5 bases and J gave up 3 bases, with 13 bases separating them. Per the germline V gene, CDR1 is MDHEN and CDR2 is SYDVKM. The CDR3 region is CASSRNDRKETQYF. In DNA form, the CDR3 reads TGTGCCAGCAGTCGGAACGACAGGAAAGAGACCCAGTACTTC. Full variable domain (missing parts from reference TRBV28 and TRBJ2-5): DVKVTQSSRYLVKRTGEKVFLECVQDMDHENMFWYRQDPGLGLRLIYFSYDVKMKEKGDIPEGYSVSREKKERFSLILESASTNQTSMYLCASSRNDRKETQYFGPGTRLLVL.

The V call is TRBV6-5, the J call TRBJ1-1; TRBD1 is a possible D gene (6 bases). There are 11 residues in the CDR3. V was cut by 8 bases and J by 7 bases, with 11 bases left in between. The germline CDR1 and CDR2 sequences are MNHEY and SVGAGI. The CDR3 bases are TGTGCCAGCTGGCCGGGACATGAAGCTTTCTTT. Its protein is CASWPGHEAFF.

The chain carries TRBV7-8 and TRBJ2-7, with D unclear. CDR1 SGHVS and CDR2 FQNEAQ come from the germline V gene. Trimming stripped 2 bases from V and 7 bases from J, with 18 bases between. The CDR3 is made up of 15 amino acids. CDR3 DNA sequence: TGTGCCAGCAGCTTATATGCTAGTCTTACTACAGAGCAGTACTTC. Its translation is CASSLYASLTTEQYF.

The rearrangement links TRBV2 to TRBJ1-6, with TRBD1 matching 8 bases. Germline values: CDR1 SNHLY, CDR2 FYNNEI. The CDR3 has 14 residues. The V segment lost 9 bases and the J segment 4 bases; nucleotides outside the gene matches: 5. As DNA, the CDR3 is TGTGCCAGTCGACAGGGGTGGTATAATTCACCCCTCCACTTT. Translating gives CASRQGWYNSPLHF. The entire variable domain, with the rest obtained from reference TRBV2 and TRBJ1-6, is as follows: EPEVTQTPSHQVTQMGQEVILRCVPISNHLYFYWYRQILGQKVEFLVSFYNNEISEKSEIFDDQFSVERPDGSNFTLKIRSTKLEDSAMYFCASRQGWYNSPLHFGNGTRLTVT.

The chain has TRBV30 and TRBJ1-4; D gene unclear. Germline V gene sequence: CDR1 GTSNPN, CDR2 SVGIG (reference sequence). There are 12 residues in the CDR3. With 2 bases removed from V and 6 bases from J, the gap between germline ends came to 7 bases. Here the CDR3 reads CAWSSGDEKLFF. The DNA of the CDR3 is TGTGCCTGGAGTTCTGGGGATGAAAAACTGTTTTTT. The whole variable domain, remainder taken from reference TRBV30 and TRBJ1-4, is SQTIHQWPATLVQPVGSPLSLECTVEGTSNPNLYWYRQAAGRGLQLLFYSVGIGQISSEVPQNLSASRPQDRQFILSSKKLLLSDSGFYLCAWSSGDEKLFFGSGTQLSVL.

The rearrangement links TRBV20-1 to TRBJ1-2; unclear D gene. Germline CDR1 is DFQATT and CDR2 is SNEGSKA (reference sequence). The CDR3 loop spans 13 amino acids. The germline V and J ends were trimmed by 3 bases and 2 bases, with 10 bases remaining between them. This CDR3 reads CSASPTRNYGYTF. The CDR3 DNA is TGCAGTGCTAGTCCAACACGGAACTATGGCTACACCTTC.

This sequence joins TRBV10-3 and TRBJ2-1; D possibly corresponds to TRBD1 (6 bases). CDR1 is ENHRY and CDR2 is SYGVKD in the germline V gene. With 0 bases removed from V and 4 bases from J, the gap between germline ends came to 13 bases. The CDR3 is made up of 16 amino acids. This chain's CDR3 is CAISESGAIHYNEQFF. The CDR3 DNA follows: TGTGCCATCAGTGAGTCGGGGGCGATACATTACAATGAGCAGTTCTTC.

The V call is TRBV3-1 (or the pseudogene TRBV3-2), the J call TRBJ2-5; D gene unclear. Germline CDR1 is LGHDT and CDR2 is YNNKEL (reference sequence). The CDR3 runs 12 residues. Trimming pared 4 bases from V and 5 bases from J, leaving 8 bases between. This CDR3 reads CASSLHPETQYF. Here the CDR3 DNA reads TGTGCCAGCAGCCTCCACCCGGAGACCCAGTACTTC.

This chain connects TRBV5-1 to TRBJ1-4; 7 bases are a match to TRBD1. Germline trimming cut 4 bases from V and 7 bases from J; bases unmatched to any gene: 10. CDR3 length: 15 amino acids. Germline assignment: CDR1 SGHRS and CDR2 YFSETQ. DNA for the CDR3: TGCGCCAGCAGCACAAGGACAGGCCAAGGTGAAAAACTGTTTTTT. Translating gives CASSTRTGQGEKLFF.

This clone was counted only a few times. This sequence joins TRBV25-1 and TRBJ1-2; D possibly corresponds to TRBD1 (6 bases). The V and J ends lost 6 bases and 2 bases respectively, with 13 bases between them. The germline gives CDR1 MGHDK, CDR2 SYGVNS. The CDR3 extends over 14 amino acids. The CDR3 bases are TGTGCCAGCAGCGTGGGGGCAGGGAACTATGGCTACACCTTC. It codes for CASSVGAGNYGYTF.

The chain has TRBV29-1 and TRBJ2-2; possibly TRBD1 for D (6 bases). This CDR3 has 14 amino acids. Germline V gives CDR1 SQVTM, CDR2 ANQGSEA. V was cut by 8 bases and J by 0 bases, with 13 bases left in between. Here the CDR3 reads CSYRQVANTGELFF. Written as DNA, the CDR3 is TGCAGCTACCGACAGGTCGCGAACACCGGGGAGCTGTTTTTT.

This clone has just one count. The chain is built from TRBV5-4 and TRBJ1-1, with TRBD1 matching over 7 bases. V dropped 4 bases and J dropped 6; count of bases not matched to a gene: 6. The CDR3 length is 13 residues. CDR1 and CDR2 (germline): SGHNT, YYREEE (reference sequence). The CDR3 loop reads CASSLGQAAEAFF. The CDR3 bases are TGTGCCAGCAGCCTCGGACAGGCGGCTGAAGCTTTCTTT.